The 9 T cell receptor beta chains in this list originate from one sample, sequenced in a study of blood T cell repertoires in COVID-19. Method: immunoSEQ multiplex PCR; TCRdb's copy keeps in-frame clones and lacks some. Of about 41,000 clones listed, about 86% are singletons. Sequenced: peripheral blood. The receptors here all came from a woman over 75 with active or convalescent COVID-19.

This rearrangement joins TRBV27 to TRBJ1-5; tentative D call: TRBD1 (5 bases). The V gene's germline CDR1 is MNHEY and CDR2 SMNVEV (reference sequence). The CDR3 is 15 amino acids. Trimming stripped 2 bases from V and 7 bases from J, with 15 bases between. DNA of the CDR3: TGTGCCAGCAGTTTAGGCCCAGGAGGGACCCAGCCCCAGCATTTT. Translating gives CASSLGPGGTQPQHF.

The CDR3, as DNA: TGCGCCAGCAGCCAAGATAGGCAGACAGGGGGATGGACTGAAGCTTTCTTT. Protein sequence: CASSQDRQTGGWTEAFF. The chain is built from TRBV4-3 and TRBJ1-1; 9 bases agree with TRBD1. The CDR3 extends over 17 amino acids. In germline, CDR1 is LGHNA, CDR2 YSLEER. V lost 0 bases and J lost 5; bases outside the gene matches: 10.

The rearrangement links TRBV7-3 to TRBJ2-7, with 8 nucleotides matching TRBD2. The V segment lost 6 bases and the J segment 3 bases; nucleotides outside the gene matches: 10. The CDR3 loop spans 15 amino acids. Germline V gives CDR1 SGHTA, CDR2 FQGTGA. CDR3 sequence reads: CASSLEAGVDYEQYF. Written as DNA, the CDR3 is TGTGCCAGCAGTTTAGAAGCGGGAGTGGACTACGAGCAGTACTTC.

This chain joins TRBV7-9 and TRBJ1-4; TRBD1 might be the D (6 bases). The CDR3 has 14 residues. V was pared by 5 bases and J by 6 bases, with 13 bases between. From germline, CDR1 is SEHNR and CDR2 FQNEAQ (reference sequence). The CDR3 coding sequence is TGTGCCAGCAGCCGAGACAGGTCCCATGAAAAACTGTTTTTT. Amino acid sequence: CASSRDRSHEKLFF. Based on the CDR3 plus reference TRBV7-9 and TRBJ1-4, the full variable domain is DTGVSQNPRHKITKRGQNVTFRCDPISEHNRLYWYRQTLGQGPEFLTYFQNEAQLEKSRLLSDRFSAERPKGSFSTLEIQRTEQGDSAMYLCASSRDRSHEKLFFGSGTQLSVL.

This chain joins TRBV19 and TRBJ2-5; 9 bases agree with TRBD1. CDR1 LNHDA and CDR2 SQIVND come from the germline V gene (reference sequence). The V segment lost 10 bases and the J segment 1 base; nucleotides outside the gene matches: 10. This CDR3 comprises 15 residues. CDR3: CATRRGTGPQETQYF. The DNA of the CDR3 is TGTGCCACCAGGAGAGGGACAGGGCCCCAAGAGACCCAGTACTTC.

This clone has just one count. V and J are TRBV4-3 and TRBJ2-5; D gene ambiguous. CDR3 length equals 14 residues. The germline CDR1 and CDR2 sequences are LGHNA and YSLEER. V shed 0 bases and J shed 5 bases, with 10 bases lying between them. CDR3 DNA: TGCGCCAGCAGCCAAGAGGCGATCGGGGAGACCCAGTACTTC. It specifies CASSQEAIGETQYF.

The chain employs TRBV6-6 and TRBJ2-7; 10 bases are shared with TRBD2. The ends lost 5 bases at V and 9 bases at J; junction bases unmatched: 16. Looked up from germline, CDR1 is MNHNY and CDR2 is SVGAGI (reference sequence). The CDR3 is 16 amino acids. In DNA, the CDR3 is TGTGCCAGCAGTACTTCCACCGGGACTAGCGTCAACGGGCAGTACTTC. Protein: CASSTSTGTSVNGQYF.

The rearrangement links TRBV10-3 to TRBJ2-3; D might be TRBD2 (6 bases). The CDR3 is 18 residues long. V was shortened by 11 bases and J by 2 bases, with 29 bases between the two germline ends. Germline V gene sequence: CDR1 ENHRY, CDR2 SYGVKD. Here the CDR3 reads CAAGPGRDYPTTTDTQYF. The CDR3 nucleotides read TGTGCCGCCGGACCTGGGCGGGATTACCCCACTACCACAGATACGCAGTATTTT.

The chain uses TRBV27 and TRBJ1-1; D remains unclear. CDR3 length equals 12 residues. In germline, CDR1 is MNHEY, CDR2 SMNVEV (reference sequence). The V gene lost 9 bases and the J gene lost 0 bases, with 8 bases spanning the gap. The CDR3 reads CASGPLNTEAFF. CDR3 sequence (DNA): TGTGCCAGTGGGCCCCTGAACACTGAAGCTTTCTTT.